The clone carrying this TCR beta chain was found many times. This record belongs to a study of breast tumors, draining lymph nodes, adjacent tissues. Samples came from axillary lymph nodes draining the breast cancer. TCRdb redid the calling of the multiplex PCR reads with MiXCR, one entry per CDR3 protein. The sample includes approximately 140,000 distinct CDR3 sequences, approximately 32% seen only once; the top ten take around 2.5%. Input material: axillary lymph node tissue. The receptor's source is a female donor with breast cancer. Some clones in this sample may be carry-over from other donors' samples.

The CDR3 region is CASKILEGAREKLFF. Written as DNA, the CDR3 is TGTGCCAGTAAGATACTAGAGGGGGCGCGTGAAAAACTGTTTTTT. This rearrangement joins TRBV19 to TRBJ1-4; 7 nucleotides match TRBD1. The CDR3 loop spans 15 amino acids. Germline CDR1 is LNHDA and CDR2 is SQIVND (reference sequence). With V trimmed by 7 bases and J by 7 bases, 12 bases remained unmatched.